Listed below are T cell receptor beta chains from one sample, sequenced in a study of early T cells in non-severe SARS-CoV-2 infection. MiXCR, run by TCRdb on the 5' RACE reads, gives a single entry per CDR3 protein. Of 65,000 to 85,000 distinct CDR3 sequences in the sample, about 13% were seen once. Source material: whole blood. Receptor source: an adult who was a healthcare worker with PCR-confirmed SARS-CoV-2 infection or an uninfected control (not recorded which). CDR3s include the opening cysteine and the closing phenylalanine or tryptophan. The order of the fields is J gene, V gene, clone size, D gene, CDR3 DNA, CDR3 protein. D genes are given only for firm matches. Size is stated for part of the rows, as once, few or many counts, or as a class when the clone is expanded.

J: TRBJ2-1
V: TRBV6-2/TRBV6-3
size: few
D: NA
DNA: TGTGCCGCGACCAGGACCTCCTACAATGAGCAGTTCTTC
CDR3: CAATRTSYNEQFF

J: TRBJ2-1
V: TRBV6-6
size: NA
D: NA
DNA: TGTGCCAGCAGTTACATAGAGCAAAATGAGCAGTTCTTC
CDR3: CASSYIEQNEQFF

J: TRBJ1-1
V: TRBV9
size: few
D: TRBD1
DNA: TGTGCCAGCAGCAGGACAGGGGGCTTCACTGAAGCTTTCTTT
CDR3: CASSRTGGFTEAFF

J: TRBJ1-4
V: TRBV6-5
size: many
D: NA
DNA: TGTGCCAGCAGTTCCACAGTGAATGAAAAACTGTTTTTT
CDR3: CASSSTVNEKLFF

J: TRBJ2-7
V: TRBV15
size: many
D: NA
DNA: TGTGCCACCAGCAGCCCAACCCTAACAGTTAGCGACGAGCAGTACTTC
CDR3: CATSSPTLTVSDEQYF

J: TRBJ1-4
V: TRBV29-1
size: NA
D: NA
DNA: TGCAGCGTCGGGGACGGGGAACTGTTTTTT
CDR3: CSVGDGELFF

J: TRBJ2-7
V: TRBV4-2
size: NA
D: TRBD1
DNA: TGTGCCAGCCGCCGGGACAGCTCCTACGAGCAGTACTTC
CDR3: CASRRDSSYEQYF

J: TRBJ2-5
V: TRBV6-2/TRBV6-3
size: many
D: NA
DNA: TGTGCCAGCAGTGCAGGGAGGACCCTACAAGAGACCCAGTACTTC
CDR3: CASSAGRTLQETQYF

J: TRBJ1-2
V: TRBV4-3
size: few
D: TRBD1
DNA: TGCGCCAGCAGCCGTTCGGGGACAGGGTACTATGGCTACACCTTC
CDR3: CASSRSGTGYYGYTF

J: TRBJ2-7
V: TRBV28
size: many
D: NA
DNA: TGTGCCAGCAGCCGACTCTCCTACGAGCAGTACTTC
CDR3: CASSRLSYEQYF

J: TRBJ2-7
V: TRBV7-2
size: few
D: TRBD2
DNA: TGTGCCAGCAGCCCACAGCGGGGGCGCGAGCAGTACTTC
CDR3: CASSPQRGREQYF

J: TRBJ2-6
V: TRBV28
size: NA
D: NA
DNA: TGTGCCAGCAGCCCCCATACTTTTGTCCTGACTTTC
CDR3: CASSPHTFVLTF

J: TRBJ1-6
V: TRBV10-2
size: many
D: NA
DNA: TGCGCCAGCAGTGAGAGGTCAGCCAAGGCTAATTCACCCCTCCACTTT
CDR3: CASSERSAKANSPLHF

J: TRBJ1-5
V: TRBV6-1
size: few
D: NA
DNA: TGTGCCAGCAGTCCCGCAGGAGGCCAGCCCCAGCATTTT
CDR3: CASSPAGGQPQHF

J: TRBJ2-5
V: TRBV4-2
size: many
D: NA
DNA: TGTGCCAGCAGCCATCCCACGGGGCCGCAAGAGACCCAGTACTTC
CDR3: CASSHPTGPQETQYF

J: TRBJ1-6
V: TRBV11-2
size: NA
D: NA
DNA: TGTGCCAGCAGCTTCCCCTGGGCAGGTTTTGATTCACCCCTCCACTTT
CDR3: CASSFPWAGFDSPLHF

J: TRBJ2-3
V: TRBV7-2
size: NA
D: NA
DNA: TGTGCCAGCAGCTTGCGAAAGGGAAATACGCAGTATTTT
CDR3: CASSLRKGNTQYF

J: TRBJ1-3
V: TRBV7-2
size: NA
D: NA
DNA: TGTGCCAGCAGCTTAGTATCCGGGGGCTACTCTGGAAACACCATATATTTT
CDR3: CASSLVSGGYSGNTIYF

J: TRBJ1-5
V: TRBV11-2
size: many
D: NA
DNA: TGTGCCAGCAGCTTAGGGTCGGTTAGCAATCAGCCCCAGCATTTT
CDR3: CASSLGSVSNQPQHF

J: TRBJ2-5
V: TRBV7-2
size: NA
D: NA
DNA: TGTGCCAGCAGCTTAGGGGCGGGGAAGGGAGAGACCCAGTACTTC
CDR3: CASSLGAGKGETQYF

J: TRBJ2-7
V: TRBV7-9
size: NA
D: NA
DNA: TGTGCCAGCAGCCCCGGAGGGCAGCTACAAACCTACGAGCAGTACTTC
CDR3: CASSPGGQLQTYEQYF

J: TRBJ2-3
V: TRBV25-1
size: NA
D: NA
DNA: TGTGCCAGCAGTGCTCACGGGGGAGATACGCAGTATTTT
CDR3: CASSAHGGDTQYF

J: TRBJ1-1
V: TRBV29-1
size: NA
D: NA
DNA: TGCAGCGTTTCCCAGGGGAACACTGAAGCTTTCTTT
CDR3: CSVSQGNTEAFF

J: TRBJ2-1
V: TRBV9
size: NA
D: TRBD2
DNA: TGTGCCAGCAGCGTAGCTCAAGCGGGAGCAGGCAATGAGCAGTTCTTC
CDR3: CASSVAQAGAGNEQFF

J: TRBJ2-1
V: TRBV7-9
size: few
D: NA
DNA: TGCGCCGGGAGAAATGAACGCAATGAGCAGTTCTTC
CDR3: CAGRNERNEQFF

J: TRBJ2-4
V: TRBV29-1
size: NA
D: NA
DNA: TGCAGCGTTGGTCTAGCCAAAAACATTCAGTACTTC
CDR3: CSVGLAKNIQYF

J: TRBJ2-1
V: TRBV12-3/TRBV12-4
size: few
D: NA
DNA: TGTGCCAGCAGTTTCGGCCCGGTGGGGTACAATGAGCAGTTCTTC
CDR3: CASSFGPVGYNEQFF

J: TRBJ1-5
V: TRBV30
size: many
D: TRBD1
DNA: TGTGCCTGGAGTTCACTCGACAGGGAAAATCAGCCCCAGCATTTT
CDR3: CAWSSLDRENQPQHF

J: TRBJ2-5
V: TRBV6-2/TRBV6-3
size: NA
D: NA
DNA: TGTGCCAGCAGTTACTCAGCCGAAGAGACCCAGTACTTC
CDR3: CASSYSAEETQYF

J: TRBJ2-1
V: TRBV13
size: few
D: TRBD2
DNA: TGTGCCAGCAGCCCGGCTAGCGGGAGCTCCTACAATGAGCAGTTCTTC
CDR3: CASSPASGSSYNEQFF

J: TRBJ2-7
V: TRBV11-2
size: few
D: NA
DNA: TGTGCCTCCAACCCAGGCCCACAGGACTACGAGCAGTACTTC
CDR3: CASNPGPQDYEQYF

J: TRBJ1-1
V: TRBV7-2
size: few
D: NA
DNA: TGTGCCAGCAGCTCTGACAGGCTAGTCACTGAAGCTTTCTTT
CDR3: CASSSDRLVTEAFF

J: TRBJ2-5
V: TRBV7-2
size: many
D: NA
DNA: TGTGCCAGCAGCCCGAGGGCAGGGTTTACGGAGACCCAGTACTTC
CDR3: CASSPRAGFTETQYF

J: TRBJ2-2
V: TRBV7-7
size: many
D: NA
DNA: TGTGCCAGCAGCTCGGACCGAACCGGGGAGCTGTTTTTT
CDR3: CASSSDRTGELFF

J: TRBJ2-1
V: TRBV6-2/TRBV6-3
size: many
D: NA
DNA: TGTGCCAGCAGTTACGAGGGGGGCTACAATGAGCAGTTCTTC
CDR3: CASSYEGGYNEQFF

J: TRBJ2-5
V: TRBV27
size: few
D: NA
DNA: TGTGCCAGCAGTTTAAAGATGTGGGGGGGGCGAGCAGAGACCCAGTACTTC
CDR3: CASSLKMWGGRAETQYF

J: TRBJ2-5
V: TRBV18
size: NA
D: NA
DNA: TGTGCCAGCTCACCGCTACGGGTGCAAGAGACCCAGTACTTC
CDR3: CASSPLRVQETQYF

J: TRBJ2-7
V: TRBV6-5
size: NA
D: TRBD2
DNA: TGTGCCAGCAGTTACACGACCTTAGCGGGGAGCTCCTACGAGCAGTACTTC
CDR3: CASSYTTLAGSSYEQYF

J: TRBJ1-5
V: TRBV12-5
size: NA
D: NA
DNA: TGTGCTAGTGGTTTGGTACTAGGCACAGGGAGGAATCAGCCCCAGCATTTT
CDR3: CASGLVLGTGRNQPQHF

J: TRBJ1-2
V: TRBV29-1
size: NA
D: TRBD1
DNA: TGCAGCGTTGCACAGGGGAACTATGGCTACACCTTC
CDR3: CSVAQGNYGYTF

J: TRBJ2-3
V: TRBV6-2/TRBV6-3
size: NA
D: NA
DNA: TGTGCCAGCATGTCTCTCTCTGATACGCAGTATTTT
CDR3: CASMSLSDTQYF

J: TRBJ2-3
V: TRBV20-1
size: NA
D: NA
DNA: TGCAGTGCCTTCACAGATACGCAGTATTTT
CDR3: CSAFTDTQYF

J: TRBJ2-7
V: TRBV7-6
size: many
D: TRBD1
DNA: TGTGCCAGCAGCTCGCAGGACAGGAGCGAGCAGTACTTC
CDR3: CASSSQDRSEQYF

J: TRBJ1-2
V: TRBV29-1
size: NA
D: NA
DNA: TGCAGCGCTCCGTCTAACTATGGCTACACCTTC
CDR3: CSAPSNYGYTF

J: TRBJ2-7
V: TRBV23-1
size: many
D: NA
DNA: TGCGCCAGCAGTCAGGTCGACTCCGAAGGATCTGACGAGCAGTACTTC
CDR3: CASSQVDSEGSDEQYF

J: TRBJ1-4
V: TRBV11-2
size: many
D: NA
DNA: TGTGCCAGCAGCTTAGACTCCTATGAAAAACTGTTTTTT
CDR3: CASSLDSYEKLFF

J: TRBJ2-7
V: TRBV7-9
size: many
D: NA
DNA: TGTGCCAGCAGCCTTGGGTTTGGCGAGCAGTACTTC
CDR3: CASSLGFGEQYF

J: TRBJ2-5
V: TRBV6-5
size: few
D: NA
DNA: TGTGCCAGCAGCCCCGGGAGTGAAGAGACCCAGTACTTC
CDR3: CASSPGSEETQYF

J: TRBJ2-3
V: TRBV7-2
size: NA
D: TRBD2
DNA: TGTGCCAGCAGCTCCGGCGGCGGGGGGGCCACAGATACGCAGTATTTT
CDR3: CASSSGGGGATDTQYF

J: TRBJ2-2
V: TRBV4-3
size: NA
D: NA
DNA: TGCGCCAGCAGCCCAGGGATTCGGGGCACCGGGGAGCTGTTTTTT
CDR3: CASSPGIRGTGELFF

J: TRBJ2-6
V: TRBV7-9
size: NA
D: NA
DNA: TGTGCCAGCAGCCTCTCCGGCCTCTCTGGGGCCAACGTCCTGACTTTC
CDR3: CASSLSGLSGANVLTF

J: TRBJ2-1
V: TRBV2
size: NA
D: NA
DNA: TGTGCCAGCAGAGACCCTCGCGGGGCCTCCTACAATGAGCAGTTCTTC
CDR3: CASRDPRGASYNEQFF